Shown below are 22 T cell receptor beta chains from a single sample sequenced in a study of cytomegalovirus exposure and HLA in healthy donors. PCR was performed using 60 Vbeta and 13 Jbeta primers. Using immunoSEQ multiplex PCR, the repertoire was profiled, and TCRdb retains in-frame clones only, with some absent. In total, the table holds around 200,000 clones. The sample consisted of PBMCs. The receptor set was obtained from a girl aged 2-9 years in good health and CMV-seropositive.

The chain is built from TRBV11-1 and TRBJ1-2; D uncertain. CDR3 size: 15 residues. Trimming pared 1 base from V and 3 bases from J, leaving 12 bases between. Germline CDR1 SGHAT, CDR2 FQDESV (reference sequence). CDR3 DNA sequence: TGTGCCAGCAGCTTAGGCGGCAGCGACTACTATGGCTACACCTTC. Protein sequence: CASSLGGSDYYGYTF.

V gene TRBV9 combines with J gene TRBJ2-1; D unresolved. The CDR3 runs 11 residues. The germline V gene encodes CDR1 SGDLS and CDR2 YYNGEE. Trimming left V 2 bases short and J 8 bases short, with 5 bases between. The CDR3 DNA sequence: TGTGCCAGCAGCGTTCGGGATGAGCAGTTCTTC. This sequence encodes CASSVRDEQFF.

The J gene is TRBJ1-1, the V gene TRBV13; 10 nucleotides match TRBD1. Trimming cost V 3 bases and J 3 bases; bases outside gene matches: 7. This CDR3 has 16 amino acids. Germline CDR1 reads PRHDT; CDR2 reads FYEKMQ (reference sequence). The CDR3 bases are TGTGCCAGCAGCTTTAGCGGGGACAGGGGATACACTGAAGCTTTCTTT. It encodes CASSFSGDRGYTEAFF.

This chain connects TRBV6-1 to TRBJ1-2; tentative D call: TRBD1 (5 bases). Per germline, CDR1 MNHNS and CDR2 SASEGT. The CDR3 runs to 15 residues. Between the trimmed V and J ends, which lost 4 bases and 7 bases, there was a span of 19 bases. The CDR3 coding sequence is TGTGCCAGCAGTGTATCCCAGGGCGTTGAAGGTGGCTACACCTTC. Translated, it gives CASSVSQGVEGGYTF.

Remarks on this clone: The identical CDR3 is also encoded by other nucleotide sequences in the sample. V is TRBV4-1 and J is TRBJ2-7; D is perhaps TRBD2 (5 bases). The germline gives CDR1 MGHRA, CDR2 YSYEKL. This CDR3 contains 16 residues. V lost 0 bases and J lost 2, with 14 bases in between. As DNA, the CDR3 is TGCGCCAGCAGCCAAGAGTCCCCGGCGGGTACCTACGAGCAGTACTTC. Encoded protein: CASSQESPAGTYEQYF.

V and J are TRBV29-1 and TRBJ2-7, with no clear D. CDR3 size: 10 residues. Germline V gene lookup returns CDR1 SQVTM and CDR2 ANQGSEA. V was pared by 3 bases and J by 5 bases, with 5 bases between. CDR3 sequence reads: CSVDVHEQYF. The CDR3 region has the DNA TGCAGCGTTGACGTCCACGAGCAGTACTTC.

The V call is TRBV28, the J call TRBJ1-5, with 8 bases identical to TRBD1. V lost 4 bases and J lost 2; bases outside the gene matches: 22. Germline V lookup: CDR1 MDHEN, CDR2 SYDVKM. The CDR3 is made up of 21 amino acids. CDR3 sequence (DNA): TGTGCCAGCAGTTCGGTTGACAGGGGTGTCGTCAGCTTTCCGGGCAATCAGCCCCAGCATTTT. Translated, it gives CASSSVDRGVVSFPGNQPQHF.

This rearrangement joins TRBV5-4 to TRBJ1-1; tentative D call: TRBD1 (6 bases). V lost 0 bases and J lost 0, with 9 bases in between. The CDR3 is 15 residues long. Germline V CDR1 and CDR2: SGHNT, YYREEE (reference sequence). The CDR3 reads CASSLGSGVNTEAFF. DNA for the CDR3: TGTGCCAGCAGCTTGGGATCAGGGGTGAACACTGAAGCTTTCTTT.

The chain recombines TRBV10-2 with TRBJ2-7; 10 positions match TRBD1. CDR1 is WSHSY and CDR2 is SAAADI in the germline V gene. Unmatched junction bases numbered 10, after V lost 10 bases and J lost 4 bases. The CDR3 is 14 residues long. The CDR3 DNA reads TGCGCCACTAACCGACAGGGGGCTGGGTACGAGCAGTACTTC. As protein: CATNRQGAGYEQYF.

The gene calls are TRBV18 and TRBJ2-5; D is possibly TRBD1 (5 bases). Germline V gene sequence: CDR1 KGHSH, CDR2 LQKENI. Trimming pared 3 bases from V and 2 bases from J, leaving 10 bases between. The CDR3 extends over 14 amino acids. The CDR3 reads CASSPSGPQETQYF. For the CDR3, the DNA is TGTGCCAGCTCACCTTCAGGGCCTCAAGAGACCCAGTACTTC.

The chain is built from TRBV6-6 and TRBJ2-7; the D gene is possibly TRBD1 (5 bases). The V gene lost 7 bases and the J gene lost 7 bases, with 17 bases spanning the gap. The CDR3 runs to 13 residues. Looked up from germline, CDR1 is MNHNY and CDR2 is SVGAGI (reference sequence). The CDR3 DNA reads as TGTGCCAGCAACAAGGGGCCCGTAGGGGAGCAGTACTTC. Protein sequence: CASNKGPVGEQYF.

This chain uses TRBV4-1 with TRBJ2-7; D gene uncertain. Germline loops: CDR1 MGHRA, CDR2 YSYEKL. The V gene lost 0 bases and the J gene lost 1 base, with 7 bases spanning the gap. CDR3 length: 14 residues. The CDR3 sequence is CASSQDQTSYEQYF. The CDR3 DNA reads TGCGCCAGCAGCCAAGACCAGACATCCTACGAGCAGTACTTC.

CDR3 protein: CASSIGGVPEAFF. CDR3 nucleotide sequence: TGTGCCAGCAGCATCGGAGGGGTCCCTGAAGCTTTCTTT. This rearrangement joins TRBV7-2 to TRBJ1-1, with D possibly being TRBD1 (5 bases). The germline V gene encodes CDR1 SGHTA and CDR2 FQGNSA. V was trimmed by 5 bases and J by 6 bases, leaving 13 bases between them. The CDR3 consists of 13 residues.

CDR3 DNA sequence: TGTGCCAGCTGCACAGGGGGACCCGGGGGAGATACGCAGTATTTT. Amino acid sequence: CASCTGGPGGDTQYF. The rearrangement uses TRBV28 and TRBJ2-3; 8 bases are shared with TRBD1. This CDR3 spans 15 amino acids. Per the germline V gene, CDR1 is MDHEN and CDR2 is SYDVKM. Trimming took 8 bases from V and 5 from J; bases not matched to a gene: 12.

V is TRBV5-1 and J is TRBJ1-2; D perhaps matches TRBD1 (5 bases). Germline V gives CDR1 SGHRS, CDR2 YFSETQ. The CDR3 runs to 13 residues. With 4 bases removed from V and 5 bases from J, the gap between germline ends came to 12 bases. The CDR3 sequence: CASSLGLLYGYTF. The CDR3 DNA is TGCGCCAGCAGCCTGGGACTCCTGTATGGCTACACCTTC. Together with reference TRBV5-1 and TRBJ1-2, the CDR3 gives the full variable domain: KAGVTQTPRYLIKTRGQQVTLSCSPISGHRSVSWYQQTPGQGLQFLFEYFSETQRNKGNFPGRFSGRQFSNSRSEMNVSTLELGDSALYLCASSLGLLYGYTFGSGTRLTVV.

The gene calls are TRBV11-3 and TRBJ2-1; D might be TRBD2 (5 bases). The CDR3 extends over 13 amino acids. The germline V gene encodes CDR1 SGHNT and CDR2 YENEEA. Trimming took 4 bases from V and 4 from J, leaving 8 bases between them. CDR3 region: CASSWTGYNEQFF. CDR3 coding DNA: TGTGCCAGCAGCTGGACGGGATACAATGAGCAGTTCTTC.

The J gene is TRBJ2-3, the V gene TRBV4-2; TRBD2 matches at 13 bases. V gave up 0 bases and J gave up 5 bases; unmatched junction bases: 5. CDR3 length: 17 amino acids. Germline V CDR1 and CDR2: LGHNA, YNFKEQ. This CDR3 is CASSQDPGTSGIDTQYF. CDR3 sequence (DNA): TGTGCCAGCAGCCAAGACCCCGGGACTAGCGGGATAGATACGCAGTATTTT.

The chain has TRBV4-1 and TRBJ1-2; possible D gene TRBD1, 6 bases. The CDR3 has 16 residues. The V gene's germline CDR1 is MGHRA and CDR2 YSYEKL. Trimming cost V 0 bases and J 0 bases, with 11 bases left between them. CDR3 in amino acids: CASSQDMDSSNYGYTF. Here the CDR3 DNA reads TGCGCCAGCAGCCAAGATATGGACAGCTCTAACTATGGCTACACCTTC.

V gene TRBV27 combines with J gene TRBJ1-6; 7 bases align to TRBD1. The V gene end was trimmed by 6 bases and the J gene end by 7 bases; junction bases not matched to a gene: 27. Looked up from germline, CDR1 is MNHEY and CDR2 is SMNVEV (reference sequence). This CDR3 has 21 amino acids. CDR3 sequence (DNA): TGTGCCAGCAGACCCGATATCCACCCCCTAACAGGGGCAATAGGCAATTCACCCCTCCACTTT. It codes for CASRPDIHPLTGAIGNSPLHF.

The chain uses TRBV7-6 and TRBJ2-1; 7 bases map to TRBD2. Germline CDR1 reads SGHVS; CDR2 reads FNYEAQ. Germline trimming cut 4 bases from V and 3 bases from J; bases unmatched to any gene: 3. The CDR3 is made up of 14 amino acids. CDR3 region: CASSWGTNYNEQFF. The DNA for the CDR3 is TGTGCCAGCAGCTGGGGGACTAACTACAATGAGCAGTTCTTC.

CDR3 coding DNA: TGTGCCAGCAGCGTGGGGCAGGGGCATAGCACAGATACGCAGTATTTT. Protein product: CASSVGQGHSTDTQYF. The chain carries TRBV9 and TRBJ2-3; tentative D call: TRBD1 (6 bases). Trimming took off 2 bases at V and 0 bases at J, with 13 bases between the two ends. CDR3 length: 16 amino acids. Germline values: CDR1 SGDLS, CDR2 YYNGEE.

V gene TRBV7-3 combines with J gene TRBJ2-3; possible D gene TRBD2, 6 bases. Germline CDR1 and CDR2: SGHTA and FQGTGA. CDR3 length: 13 amino acids. V dropped 5 bases and J dropped 2 bases, with 8 bases sitting between them. The CDR3 reads CASSRRDTDTQYF. In DNA, the CDR3 is TGTGCCAGCAGCAGGAGGGACACAGATACGCAGTATTTT.